These T cell receptor beta chains were read from a single sample in a study of blood T cells in healthy people across ages. TCRdb reanalysed the 5' RACE reads using MiXCR and keeps one entry per CDR3 protein. The sample holds fewer than 900,000 distinct CDR3 sequences; around half are singletons and the top ten take under 35%. Sequencing was done on a sample of blood. Receptor source: a woman aged 55-69 years in good health. The CDR3 runs from the conserved cysteine through the conserved F or W. The D gene is left open where the match is weak. Rows give clone size only sometimes, using once, few, many, or a class for an expanded clone.

TRBV7-2	-	-	TRBJ2-7	CASSHTMLQGYEQYF	TGTGCCAGCAGCCATACCATGCTGCAGGGATACGAGCAGTACTTC
TRBV5-1	-	-	TRBJ2-7	CASSLSNWAGGSYEQYF	TGCGCCAGCAGCTTGAGTAATTGGGCTGGCGGCTCCTACGAGCAGTACTTC
TRBV13	-	-	TRBJ2-5	CASSLGLSVNQETQYF	TGTGCCAGCAGCTTAGGCCTTAGCGTCAACCAAGAGACCCAGTACTTC
TRBV20-1	-	-	TRBJ2-5	CSARDGFDEQYF	TGCAGTGCTAGAGATGGGTTCGATGAGCAGTACTTC
TRBV12-3/TRBV12-4	-	-	TRBJ2-5	CASSLGERQETQYF	TGTGCCAGCAGTTTAGGAGAGCGTCAAGAGACCCAGTACTTC
TRBV10-3	-	-	TRBJ1-1	CAISDQGKGNTEAFF	TGTGCCATCAGTGACCAGGGGAAGGGGAACACTGAAGCTTTCTTT
TRBV20-1	-	-	TRBJ1-5	CSARDYGSNQPQHF	TGCAGTGCTAGAGATTATGGTAGCAATCAGCCCCAGCATTTT
TRBV7-9	TRBD1	-	TRBJ1-2	CASSSTQGAMDYGYTF	TGTGCCAGCAGCTCGACCCAGGGGGCTATGGACTATGGCTACACCTTC
TRBV6-2/TRBV6-3	TRBD1	once	TRBJ1-5	CASTDRVNQPQHF	TGTGCCAGCACAGACAGGGTTAATCAGCCCCAGCATTTT
TRBV20-1	-	few	TRBJ2-1	CSAPTSEKANEQFF	TGCAGTGCTCCGACTAGTGAGAAGGCGAATGAGCAGTTCTTC
TRBV20-1	-	-	TRBJ2-3	CSALGSRTDTQYF	TGCAGTGCTTTAGGGTCTCGCACAGATACGCAGTATTTT
TRBV12-3/TRBV12-4	TRBD2	few	TRBJ2-3	CASSPSSGMSADTQYF	TGTGCCAGCAGCCCATCAAGCGGGATGAGCGCAGATACGCAGTATTTT
TRBV24-1	TRBD1	-	TRBJ2-1	CATSDPDRVLNEQFF	TGTGCCACCAGTGACCCGGACAGGGTCCTAAACGAGCAGTTCTTC
TRBV5-1	TRBD1	-	TRBJ2-5	CASSLTDRGRETQYF	TGCGCCAGCAGCTTAACCGACAGGGGAAGGGAGACCCAGTACTTC
TRBV27	TRBD2	-	TRBJ2-7	CASSQWTSGRHEQYF	TGTGCCAGCAGCCAATGGACTAGCGGACGTCACGAGCAGTACTTC
TRBV28	TRBD1	few	TRBJ2-5	CASSLKDRQETQYF	TGTGCCAGCAGTTTAAAGGACAGGCAAGAGACCCAGTACTTC
TRBV5-1	TRBD1	-	TRBJ1-2	CASSLVPTGGTNYGYTF	TGCGCCAGCAGCCTGGTCCCGACAGGGGGCACTAACTATGGCTACACCTTC
TRBV6-2/TRBV6-3	TRBD2	-	TRBJ2-1	CASSGLAGGYNEQFF	TGTGCCAGCAGCGGCCTAGCGGGAGGTTACAATGAGCAGTTCTTC
TRBV28	-	-	TRBJ2-7	CASGGLRYEQYF	TGTGCCAGCGGTGGCTTGAGGTACGAGCAGTACTTC
TRBV7-9	-	-	TRBJ2-1	CASSPQNNEQFF	TGTGCCAGCAGCCCGCAAAACAATGAGCAGTTCTTC
TRBV29-1	-	few	TRBJ2-1	CSVEEGRAAVYNEQFF	TGCAGCGTTGAAGAAGGGCGAGCGGCGGTCTACAATGAGCAGTTCTTC
TRBV18	-	-	TRBJ2-2	CASSPYRVGTGELFF	TGTGCCAGCTCACCGTACAGGGTCGGCACCGGGGAGCTGTTTTTT